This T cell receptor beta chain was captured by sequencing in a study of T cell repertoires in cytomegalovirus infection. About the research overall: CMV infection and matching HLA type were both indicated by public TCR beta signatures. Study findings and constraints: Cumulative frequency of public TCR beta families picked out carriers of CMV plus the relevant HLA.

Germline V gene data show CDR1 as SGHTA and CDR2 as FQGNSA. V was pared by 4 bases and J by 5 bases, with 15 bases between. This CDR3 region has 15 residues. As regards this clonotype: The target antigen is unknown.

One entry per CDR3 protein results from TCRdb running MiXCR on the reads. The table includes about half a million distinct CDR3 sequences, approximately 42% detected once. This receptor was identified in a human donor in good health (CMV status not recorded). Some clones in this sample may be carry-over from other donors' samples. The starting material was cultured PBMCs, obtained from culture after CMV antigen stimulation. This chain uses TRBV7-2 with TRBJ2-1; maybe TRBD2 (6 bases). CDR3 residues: CASSSRATRNNEQFF. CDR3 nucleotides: TGTGCCAGCAGCTCGCGAGCGACTAGAAACAATGAGCAGTTCTTC.